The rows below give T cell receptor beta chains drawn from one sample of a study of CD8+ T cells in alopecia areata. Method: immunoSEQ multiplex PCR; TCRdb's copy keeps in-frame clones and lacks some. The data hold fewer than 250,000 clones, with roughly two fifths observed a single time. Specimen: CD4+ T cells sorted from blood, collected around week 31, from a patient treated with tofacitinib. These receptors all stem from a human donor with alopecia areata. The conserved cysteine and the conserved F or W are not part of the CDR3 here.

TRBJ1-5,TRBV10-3,AISVGVSNQPQH
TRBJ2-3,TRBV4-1,ASKILAGGGGTDTQY
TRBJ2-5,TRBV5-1,ASSRVTGTGGQETQY
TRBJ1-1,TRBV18,ASSPPPGGVAEAF
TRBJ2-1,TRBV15,ATSRVPGEGQF
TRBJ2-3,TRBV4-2,ASSPRLTGGGPTDTQY
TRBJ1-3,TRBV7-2,ASSLVASGNTIY
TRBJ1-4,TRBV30,AWTKGQTNEKLF
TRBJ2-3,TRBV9,ASSTTGSTDTQY
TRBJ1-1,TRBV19,ASSTPGRNTEAF
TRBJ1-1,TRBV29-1,SVNQGLGTEAF
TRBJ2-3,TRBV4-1,ASSQAEGSSTDTQY
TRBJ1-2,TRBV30,AWSGLGRNYGYT
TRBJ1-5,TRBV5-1,ASSLSSGGNQPQH
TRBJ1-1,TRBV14,ASSSQGMANTEAF
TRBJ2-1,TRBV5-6,ASSRRGSYNEQF
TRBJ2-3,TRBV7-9,ASSSTDTQY
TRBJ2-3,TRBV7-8,ASSRPPSSGGTSTDTQY
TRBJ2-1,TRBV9,ASSRDQGRTYNEQF
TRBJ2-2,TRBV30,AWRGDRVAGELF
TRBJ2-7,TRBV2,ASSARVGYEQY
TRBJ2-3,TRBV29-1,SAIRQSTDTQY
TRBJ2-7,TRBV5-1,ASSQGQEYEQY
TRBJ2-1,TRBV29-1,SVDLAGGRNEQF
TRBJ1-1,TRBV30,AWNGGFGRRAF
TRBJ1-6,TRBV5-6,ASRLQGSAPLH
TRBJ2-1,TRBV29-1,SVGGDPYNEQF
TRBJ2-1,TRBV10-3,AISESGNEQF
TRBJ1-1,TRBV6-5,ASSYALPGQNTEAF
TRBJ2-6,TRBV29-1,SVDGGASISGANVLT
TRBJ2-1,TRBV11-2,ASSGRSGFYNEQF
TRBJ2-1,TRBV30,AWSVGGWSNEQF
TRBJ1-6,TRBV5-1,ASSPDGQGLSPLH
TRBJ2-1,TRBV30,AWDGTSGAFNEQF
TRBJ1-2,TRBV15,ATSRDLGRQYGYT
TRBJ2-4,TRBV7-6,ASSREERGYIQY
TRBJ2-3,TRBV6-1,AAWTGSTDTQY
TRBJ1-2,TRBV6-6,ASSPGQGEGYT
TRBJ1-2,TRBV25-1,ASSVDRAYGYT
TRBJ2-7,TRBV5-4,ASSLSTGEQY
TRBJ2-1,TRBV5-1,ASSLLASASGGPGEQF
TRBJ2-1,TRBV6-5,ATRLAGSYEQF
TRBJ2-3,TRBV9,ASSVGAGATDTQY
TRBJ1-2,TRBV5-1,ASSTGTGSFYGYT
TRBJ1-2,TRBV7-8,ASSSGGGYGYT